One and the same sample provided the 15 T cell receptor beta chains below, sequenced in a study of CD8+ T cells in alopecia areata. The sequencing template was cDNA reverse transcribed from extracted RNA. This table comes from immunoSEQ multiplex PCR, and its TCRdb copy is limited to in-frame clones, with some not included. Of more than 150,000 clones listed, less than 65% are singletons. Material: CD8+ T cells sorted from blood, obtained at week 0. The receptors come from a human donor with alopecia areata.

In this sample, this clone turned up many times. The chain is built from TRBV10-1 and TRBJ1-2, with TRBD1 matching 7 bases. The germline CDR1 and CDR2 sequences are WNHNN and SYGVQD (reference sequence). The V and J ends lost 0 bases and 7 bases, in that order; junction bases with no gene match: 11. This CDR3 comprises 16 residues. The CDR3 DNA sequence: TGCGCCAGCAGTGAGTCTGCGGACAGGTTCGGAGGTGGCTACACCTTC. Translating gives CASSESADRFGGGYTF.

The V and J genes are TRBV29-1 and TRBJ2-7; possible D gene TRBD2, 6 bases. The V and J ends lost 3 bases and 1 base respectively, with 7 bases between them. Germline CDR1 is SQVTM and CDR2 is ANQGSEA. The CDR3 totals 12 residues. Here the CDR3 reads CSVEEGSYEQYF. The CDR3 bases are TGCAGCGTTGAGGAGGGGTCCTACGAGCAGTACTTC.

The rearrangement joins TRBV12-5 to TRBJ2-3, with 12 bases identical to TRBD2. V lost 6 bases, J lost 1 base, and 5 bases stayed unmatched. The CDR3 extends over 16 amino acids. Germline CDR1 is LGHNT and CDR2 is FRNRAP. In nucleotides, the CDR3 is TGTGCTAGTGGGAATCCTAGCGGGGGGGGCACAGATACGCAGTATTTT. It translates to CASGNPSGGGTDTQYF.

V usage is TRBV9 and J usage is TRBJ2-3, with TRBD1 as a possible D gene (5 bases). The CDR3 runs to 14 residues. In germline, CDR1 is SGDLS, CDR2 YYNGEE. Trimming took off 3 bases at V and 5 bases at J, with 13 bases between the two ends. The CDR3 region has the DNA TGTGCCAGCAGCGCAACCTCAGGGTTAGATACGCAGTATTTT. Translating it yields CASSATSGLDTQYF.

A single count supports this clone. The rearrangement joins TRBV9 to TRBJ1-2; D is unclear. Germline values: CDR1 SGDLS, CDR2 YYNGEE. The CDR3 totals 16 residues. V lost 0 bases to trimming and J lost 4 bases, with 16 bases between them. The CDR3 is CASSVATELQVYGYTF. CDR3 sequence (DNA): TGTGCCAGCAGCGTAGCTACTGAGCTTCAAGTCTATGGCTACACCTTC.

The gene calls are TRBV27 and TRBJ1-1, with D possibly matching TRBD1 (5 bases). The CDR3 extends over 14 amino acids. The V and J ends lost 0 bases and 4 bases respectively, with 9 bases between them. CDR1 and CDR2 (germline): MNHEY, SMNVEV (reference sequence). The CDR3 bases are TGTGCCAGCAGTTTATCGGGGACGACCACTGAAGCTTTCTTT. It is translated as CASSLSGTTTEAFF.

The genes are TRBV7-2 and TRBJ2-1; D might be TRBD2 (5 bases). CDR3 length: 16 amino acids. V lost 5 bases, J lost 0 bases, and 14 bases lay in between. Germline assignment: CDR1 SGHTA and CDR2 FQGNSA. The DNA of the CDR3 is TGTGCCAGCAGCCCAGGACTCGGTCCCTCCTACAATGAGCAGTTCTTC. Translation gives CASSPGLGPSYNEQFF.

The chain joins TRBV4-1 to TRBJ1-2, with D perhaps matching TRBD1 (6 bases). CDR3 length equals 14 residues. V was shortened by 4 bases and J by 5 bases, with 14 bases between the two germline ends. Germline values: CDR1 MGHRA, CDR2 YSYEKL. The CDR3 region is CASSLQEGDYGYTF. The DNA for the CDR3 is TGCGCCAGCAGCCTTCAAGAGGGGGATTATGGCTACACCTTC.

This chain links TRBV2 with TRBJ2-7, with 12 positions matching TRBD2. Germline V gene data show CDR1 as SNHLY and CDR2 as FYNNEI. The CDR3 has 17 residues. V lost 6 bases and J lost 2; bases outside the gene matches: 11. CDR3 coding DNA: TGTGCCAGCAGCCCGACTAGCGGGGGTACTATTCCCTACGAGCAGTACTTC. Translation gives CASSPTSGGTIPYEQYF.

The chain has TRBV5-1 and TRBJ2-1; perhaps D is TRBD1 or TRBD2 (7 bases each). There are 16 residues in the CDR3. Germline V gives CDR1 SGHRS, CDR2 YFSETQ. The germline V and J ends were trimmed by 2 bases and 3 bases, with 15 bases remaining between them. CDR3 in DNA: TGCGCCAGCAGCTTAGCGGGACAGAGTTTCTACAATGAGCAGTTCTTC. This encodes CASSLAGQSFYNEQFF.

This chain joins TRBV4-3 and TRBJ2-7, with unresolved D. The CDR3 is made up of 13 amino acids. The V end lost 1 base, the J end lost 4 bases, and 8 bases lay between the germline ends. Germline V CDR1 and CDR2: LGHNA, YSLEER. CDR3 in amino acids: CASSQGTGYEQYF. In DNA, the CDR3 is TGCGCCAGCAGCCAAGGGACCGGGTACGAGCAGTACTTC.

This chain links TRBV5-6 with TRBJ2-3; the match to TRBD1 covers 10 bases. This CDR3 has 18 amino acids. The ends lost 2 bases at V and 2 bases at J; junction bases unmatched: 11. The germline CDR1 and CDR2 sequences are SGHDT and YYEEEE. CDR3 in DNA: TGTGCCAGCAGCTTTACGCTCGGGGACAGGGGCTTCACAGATACGCAGTATTTT. Translated: CASSFTLGDRGFTDTQYF.

J is TRBJ1-4 and V is TRBV14; D is unclear. The length of the CDR3 is 15 residues. Trimming removed 2 bases at V and 5 bases at J, with 12 bases between. Per germline, CDR1 SGHDN and CDR2 FVKESK. In nucleotides, the CDR3 is TGTGCCAGCAGCCAAAACCGGGAGAGCAATGAAAAACTGTTTTTT. Its translation is CASSQNRESNEKLFF.

V usage is TRBV19 and J usage is TRBJ2-1; D is unresolved. V was shortened by 6 bases and J by 6 bases, with 15 bases between the two germline ends. The CDR3 runs 14 residues. Germline V lookup: CDR1 LNHDA, CDR2 SQIVND (reference sequence). DNA for the CDR3: TGTGCCAGTAGCCCCGCCGAATTTCTCAATGAGCAGTTCTTC. Translation: CASSPAEFLNEQFF. The variable domain in full, with the rest retrieved from reference TRBV19 and TRBJ2-1, is DGGITQSPKYLFRKEGQNVTLSCEQNLNHDAMYWYRQDPGQGLRLIYYSQIVNDFQKGDIAEGYSVSREKKESFPLTVTSAQKNPTAFYLCASSPAEFLNEQFFGPGTRLTVL.

The chain links TRBV7-2 to TRBJ1-1; D gene ambiguous. CDR3 length: 12 amino acids. CDR1 and CDR2 (germline): SGHTA, FQGNSA. V was shortened by 0 bases and J by 4 bases, with 3 bases between the two germline ends. CDR3 in amino acids: CASSLAGTEAFF. The CDR3 DNA sequence: TGTGCCAGCAGCTTAGCGGGCACTGAAGCTTTCTTT.